This TCR beta chain was sequenced during a study of T cells in Graves' hyperthyroidism and ophthalmopathy. Using RNA transcripts as the source, TCR beta CDR3 regions were amplified. The HTBI primer set drove a first-round RT-PCR of the TCR CDR3. Using its own MiXCR run on the multiplex PCR reads, TCRdb lists one record per CDR3 protein. Here the sample spans about half a million distinct CDR3 sequences, 20% being singletons. V lost 5 bases to trimming and J lost 0 bases; unmatched junction nucleotides: 4. Germline CDR1 reads SEHNR; CDR2 reads FQNEAQ (reference sequence). This CDR3 is 15 amino acids long. This clonotype was counted at least ten times.

The sequence derives from a middle-aged man with Graves' ophthalmopathy. The chain has TRBV7-9 and TRBJ2-1, with 7 positions matching TRBD1. Sequencing was performed on blood. CDR3 protein: CASSRRTGSYNEQFF. The DNA of the CDR3 is TGTGCCAGCAGCCGGAGGACAGGCTCCTACAATGAGCAGTTCTTC.